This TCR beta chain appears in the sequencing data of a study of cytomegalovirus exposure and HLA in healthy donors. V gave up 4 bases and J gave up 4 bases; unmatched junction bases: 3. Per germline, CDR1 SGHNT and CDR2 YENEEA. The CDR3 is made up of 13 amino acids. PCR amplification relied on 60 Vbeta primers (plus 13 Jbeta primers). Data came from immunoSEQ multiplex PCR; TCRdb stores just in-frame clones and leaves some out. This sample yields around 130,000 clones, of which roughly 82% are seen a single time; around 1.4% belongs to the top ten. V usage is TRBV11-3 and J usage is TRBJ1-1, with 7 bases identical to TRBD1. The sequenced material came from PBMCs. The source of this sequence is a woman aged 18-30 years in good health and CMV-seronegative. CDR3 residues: CASSYRGGTEAFF. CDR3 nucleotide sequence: TGTGCCAGCAGCTACAGGGGTGGCACTGAAGCTTTCTTT.